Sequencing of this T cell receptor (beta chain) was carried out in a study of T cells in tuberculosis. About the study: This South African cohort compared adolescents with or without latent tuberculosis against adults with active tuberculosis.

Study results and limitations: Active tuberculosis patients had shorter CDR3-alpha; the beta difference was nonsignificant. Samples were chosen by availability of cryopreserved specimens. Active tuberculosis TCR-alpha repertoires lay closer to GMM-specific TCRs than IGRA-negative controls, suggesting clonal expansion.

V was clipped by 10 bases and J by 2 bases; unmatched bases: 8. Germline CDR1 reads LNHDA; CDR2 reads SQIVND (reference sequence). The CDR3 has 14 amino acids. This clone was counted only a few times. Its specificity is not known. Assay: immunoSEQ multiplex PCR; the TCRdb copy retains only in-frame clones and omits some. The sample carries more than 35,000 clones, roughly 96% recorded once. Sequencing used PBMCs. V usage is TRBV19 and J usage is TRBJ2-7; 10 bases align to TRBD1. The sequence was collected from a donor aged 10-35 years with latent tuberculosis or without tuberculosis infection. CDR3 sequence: CATTPGQGPYEQYF. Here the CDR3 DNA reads TGTGCCACCACACCGGGACAGGGGCCCTACGAGCAGTACTTC. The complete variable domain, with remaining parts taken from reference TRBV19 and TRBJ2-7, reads DGGITQSPKYLFRKEGQNVTLSCEQNLNHDAMYWYRQDPGQGLRLIYYSQIVNDFQKGDIAEGYSVSREKKESFPLTVTSAQKNPTAFYLCATTPGQGPYEQYFGPGTRLTVT.